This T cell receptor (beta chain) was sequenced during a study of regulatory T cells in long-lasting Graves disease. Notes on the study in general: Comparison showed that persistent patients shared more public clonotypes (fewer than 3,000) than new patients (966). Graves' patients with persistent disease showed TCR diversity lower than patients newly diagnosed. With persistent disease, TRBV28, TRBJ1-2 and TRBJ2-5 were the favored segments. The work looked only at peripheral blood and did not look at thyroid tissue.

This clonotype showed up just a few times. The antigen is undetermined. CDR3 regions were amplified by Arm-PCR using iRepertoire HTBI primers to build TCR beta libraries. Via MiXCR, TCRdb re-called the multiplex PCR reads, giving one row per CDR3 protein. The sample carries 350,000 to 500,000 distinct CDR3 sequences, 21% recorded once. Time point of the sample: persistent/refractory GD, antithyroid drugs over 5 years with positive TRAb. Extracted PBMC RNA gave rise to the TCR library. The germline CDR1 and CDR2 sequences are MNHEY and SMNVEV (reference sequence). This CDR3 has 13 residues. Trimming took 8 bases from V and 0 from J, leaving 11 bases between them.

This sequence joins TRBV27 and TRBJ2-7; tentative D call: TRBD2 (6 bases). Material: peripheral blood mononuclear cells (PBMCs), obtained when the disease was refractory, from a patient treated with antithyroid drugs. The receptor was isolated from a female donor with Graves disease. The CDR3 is CASRDLGSYEQYF. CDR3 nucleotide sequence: TGTGCCAGCCGGGACTTAGGCTCCTACGAGCAGTACTTC.